The clone carrying this TCR beta chain occurred many times. These data originate in a study of T-cell memory formation after mild COVID-19. The ends were cut back, 4 bases at V and 4 bases at J, with 8 bases in the middle. The CDR3 spans 14 residues. CDR1 is ENHRY, CDR2 SYGVKD, per germline. TCRdb independently ran MiXCR on the 5' RACE reads; one entry per CDR3 protein. Of about 210,000 distinct CDR3 sequences in the sample, more than 9% were seen once. The chain employs TRBV10-3 and TRBJ2-6; D uncertain. The receptor comes from a man aged 18-30 years who had mild COVID-19 (a few samples of this study predate the infection). Cell type and time point are not known. Input material: PBMCs or a T cell subset sorted from them (not recorded which). The CDR3 DNA follows: TGTGCCATCAGTGGAGGAACCGGGGCCAACGTCCTGACTTTC. It encodes CAISGGTGANVLTF.